Shown below are 19 T cell receptor beta chains from a single sample sequenced in a study of neurological immune-mediated disorders. TCRdb re-called the 5' RACE reads through MiXCR, storing one row per CDR3 protein. The table lists about 39,000 distinct CDR3 sequences, just under 7.5% of them singletons. Sequenced: CD4+ T cells from blood. The source is a man aged 50 or older in good health.

This clonotype was seen ten or more times. The chain couples TRBV7-2 to TRBJ2-7; 12 bases map to TRBD2. With 5 bases clipped from V and 0 bases from J, the junction kept 5 bases outside the gene matches. This CDR3 has 16 amino acids. Germline V lookup: CDR1 SGHTA, CDR2 FQGNSA. The CDR3 nucleotides read TGTGCCAGCAGCCTATCGACTAGCGGGAGCTCCTACGAGCAGTACTTC. It is translated as CASSLSTSGSSYEQYF.

In this sample, this clonotype turned up many times. V and J are TRBV6-5 and TRBJ1-1; D is unclear. V lost 4 bases to trimming and J lost 3 bases, with 12 bases between them. CDR1 is MNHEY, CDR2 SVGAGI, per germline. This CDR3 is built from 14 residues. This CDR3 reads CASSSPQGDTEAFF. CDR3 nucleotide sequence: TGTGCCAGCAGTTCCCCCCAAGGAGACACTGAAGCTTTCTTT.

This clonotype was picked up many times. The CDR3 loop is CASSQDPGPMYEQYF. In nucleotides, the CDR3 is TGTGCCAGCAGCCAGGACCCAGGGCCCATGTACGAGCAGTACTTC. The chain uses TRBV7-2 and TRBJ2-7, with TRBD1 as a possible D gene (5 bases). Germline V lookup: CDR1 SGHTA, CDR2 FQGNSA. V shed 5 bases and J shed 4 bases, with 18 bases lying between them. The CDR3 runs to 15 residues.

The table lists this clonotype with many counts. The V and J genes are TRBV7-9 and TRBJ1-2, with D possibly TRBD1 on 6 matching bases. CDR3 size: 13 residues. Looked up from germline, CDR1 is SEHNR and CDR2 is FQNEAQ (reference sequence). The V gene lost 8 bases and the J gene lost 8 bases, with 18 bases spanning the gap. The CDR3 loop reads CASSPDRFWGYTF. CDR3 nucleotides: TGTGCCAGCTCCCCCGACAGGTTCTGGGGCTACACCTTC.

V and J are TRBV9 and TRBJ2-1; a weak D match, TRBD2 (6 bases). CDR1 and CDR2 (germline): SGDLS, YYNGEE. V was clipped by 2 bases and J by 3 bases, with 12 bases between them. CDR3 size: 15 residues. CDR3 in DNA: TGTGCCAGCAGCGTGACGGGGGAGGACTACAATGAGCAGTTCTTC. Translating it yields CASSVTGEDYNEQFF.

In its sample, this clonotype was seen once. A much larger clone differs from this one at a single base, so this may be a read error. The chain joins TRBV7-3 to TRBJ2-2; D is tentatively TRBD1 or TRBD2 (5 bases each). V lost 5 bases to trimming and J lost 10 bases, with 14 bases between them. The CDR3 extends over 13 amino acids. CDR1 SGHTA and CDR2 FQGTGA come from the germline V gene. The CDR3 coding sequence is TGTGCCAGCAGCCGGGACGGGGAAGAGGAGCTGTTTTTT. Translation: CASSRDGEEELFF. The full variable domain, with the rest looked up from reference TRBV7-3 and TRBJ2-2, is GAGVSQTPSNKVTEKGKYVELRCDPISGHTALYWYRQSLGQGPEFLIYFQGTGAADDSGLPNDRFFAVRPEGSVSTLKIQRTERGDSAVYLCASSRDGEEELFFGEGSRLTVL.

This clonotype was counted many times. The chain uses TRBV20-1 and TRBJ2-1; D is undetermined. Per germline, CDR1 DFQATT and CDR2 SNEGSKA (reference sequence). Trimming left V 6 bases short and J 16 bases short, with 19 bases between. The CDR3 sequence is 11 residues long. CDR3 nucleotide sequence: TGCAGTGCACTCGACTTGCCCTTGACTTTCTTC. It yields the protein CSALDLPLTFF.

The table lists this clonotype with many counts. The rearrangement uses TRBV24-1 and TRBJ2-2; 7 bases map to TRBD1. CDR3 size: 15 residues. The J segment lost 6 bases and the V segment lost 4 bases, leaving 7 bases of the junction unmatched. Germline loops: CDR1 KGHDR, CDR2 SFDVKD. The CDR3 DNA reads TGTGCCACCAGTGACTCCGCAGGGGGTCCCGGGGAGCTGTTTTTT. It specifies CATSDSAGGPGELFF.

This clonotype came up many times. V is TRBV6-2 or TRBV6-3 and J is TRBJ2-7; TRBD1 agrees at 10 bases. Germline-derived CDR1 and CDR2 are MNHEY and SVGEGT. The CDR3 sequence is 15 residues long. With V trimmed by 4 bases and J by 4 bases, 7 bases remained unmatched. DNA for the CDR3: TGTGCCAGCAGTTCCCGGGACAGGGGATATTACGAGCAGTACTTC. Its translation is CASSSRDRGYYEQYF.

This clonotype was picked up many times. The genes are TRBV12-3 or TRBV12-4 and TRBJ2-5, with 9 bases identical to TRBD1. The V and J ends lost 5 bases and 5 bases, in that order; junction bases with no gene match: 6. This CDR3 is built from 14 residues. In DNA form, the CDR3 reads TGTGCCAGCAGTCATACAGGGGGCTTTGAGACCCAGTACTTC. Its protein is CASSHTGGFETQYF.

The sample holds many counts of this clonotype. This rearrangement joins TRBV7-8 to TRBJ1-2, with D possibly matching TRBD1 (6 bases). Deletions cut 5 bases from V and 4 bases from J, with 14 bases between. Germline values: CDR1 SGHVS, CDR2 FQNEAQ. The CDR3 is made up of 14 amino acids. The CDR3 sequence: CASSQAGAGYGYTF. The CDR3 DNA is TGTGCCAGCAGCCAAGCAGGGGCTGGCTATGGCTACACCTTC.

This clonotype has a count of ten or more. V is TRBV20-1 and J is TRBJ2-7; 9 nucleotides align to TRBD1. Looked up from germline, CDR1 is DFQATT and CDR2 is SNEGSKA (reference sequence). V gave up 2 bases and J gave up 4 bases; unmatched junction bases: 6. The CDR3 spans 14 residues. The chain's CDR3 is CSARPGQGVYEQYF. The CDR3, as DNA: TGCAGTGCTAGACCGGGACAGGGAGTATACGAGCAGTACTTC.

This clonotype has ten or more counts. V and J are TRBV5-1 and TRBJ1-3; maybe TRBD1 (5 bases). Deletions cut 3 bases from V and 3 bases from J, with 13 bases between. Per germline, CDR1 SGHRS and CDR2 YFSETQ. CDR3 length equals 15 residues. The CDR3 is CASSSGTWSGNTIYF. In DNA, the CDR3 is TGCGCCAGCAGCTCCGGGACTTGGAGTGGAAACACCATATATTTT.

At least ten counts were recorded for this clonotype. This chain uses TRBV4-3 with TRBJ2-3; unclear D gene. V shed 0 bases and J shed 9 bases, with 16 bases lying between them. The CDR3 spans 15 residues. Germline assignment: CDR1 LGHNA and CDR2 YSLEER. CDR3 amino acids: CASSQDGVGQTTQYF. The CDR3 DNA is TGCGCCAGCAGCCAAGATGGCGTCGGGCAGACGACGCAGTATTTT.

The sample holds many counts of this clonotype. The chain combines TRBV7-2 with TRBJ2-1, with 7 bases aligning to TRBD1. In germline, CDR1 is SGHTA, CDR2 FQGNSA. The CDR3 runs to 13 residues. V gave up 2 bases and J gave up 9 bases; unmatched junction bases: 4. This CDR3 reads CASSLTGVTEQFF. In DNA form, the CDR3 reads TGTGCCAGCAGCTTAACAGGGGTCACTGAGCAGTTCTTC.

In its sample, this clonotype was seen many times. V and J are TRBV28 and TRBJ2-1; D may correspond to TRBD1 or TRBD2 (5 bases each). The germline gives CDR1 MDHEN, CDR2 SYDVKM. CDR3 length equals 18 residues. V was shortened by 6 bases and J by 3 bases, with 24 bases between the two germline ends. The CDR3 spells CASSPGRAGVRGYNEQFF. Written as DNA, the CDR3 is TGTGCCAGCAGCCCGGGCAGGGCGGGCGTCCGGGGCTACAATGAGCAGTTCTTC.

There are many counts of this clonotype. V usage is TRBV20-1 and J usage is TRBJ2-3; TRBD2 aligns across 7 bases. This CDR3 is 16 amino acids long. Per the germline V gene, CDR1 is DFQATT and CDR2 is SNEGSKA (reference sequence). With V trimmed by 1 base and J by 2 bases, 9 bases remained unmatched. CDR3 sequence (DNA): TGCAGTGCTAGAGTGGGAGCGGGACTCTTCACAGATACGCAGTATTTT. This encodes CSARVGAGLFTDTQYF.

This clonotype was picked up a small number of times. This chain uses TRBV19 with TRBJ2-1; D ambiguous. The CDR3 totals 15 residues. V lost 5 bases and J 2 bases, leaving 13 bases between the germline ends. Germline V CDR1 and CDR2: LNHDA, SQIVND (reference sequence). The CDR3: CASSPQKTAYNEQFF. In nucleotides, the CDR3 is TGTGCCAGTAGTCCCCAGAAGACCGCCTACAATGAGCAGTTCTTC.

The table lists this clonotype with many counts. The chain links TRBV6-2 or TRBV6-3 to TRBJ2-7; the match to TRBD2 covers 14 bases. V lost 6 bases and J lost 6; bases outside the gene matches: 10. From germline, CDR1 is MNHEY and CDR2 SVGEGT. The CDR3 contains 16 residues. For the CDR3, the DNA is TGTGCCAGCAGACACGGGACTAGCGGGAGATTGGGCGAGCAGTACTTC. Amino acid sequence: CASRHGTSGRLGEQYF.